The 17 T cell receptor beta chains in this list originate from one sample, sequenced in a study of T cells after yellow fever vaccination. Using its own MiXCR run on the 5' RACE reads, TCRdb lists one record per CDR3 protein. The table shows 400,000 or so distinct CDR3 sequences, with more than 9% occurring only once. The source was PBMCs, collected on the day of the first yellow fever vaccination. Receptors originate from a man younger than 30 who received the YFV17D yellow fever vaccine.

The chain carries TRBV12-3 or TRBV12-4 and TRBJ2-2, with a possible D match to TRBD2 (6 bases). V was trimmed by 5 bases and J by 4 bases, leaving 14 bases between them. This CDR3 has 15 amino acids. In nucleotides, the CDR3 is TGTGCCAGCAGTCGGCGGGGATCGGGCACCGGGGAGCTGTTTTTT. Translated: CASSRRGSGTGELFF.

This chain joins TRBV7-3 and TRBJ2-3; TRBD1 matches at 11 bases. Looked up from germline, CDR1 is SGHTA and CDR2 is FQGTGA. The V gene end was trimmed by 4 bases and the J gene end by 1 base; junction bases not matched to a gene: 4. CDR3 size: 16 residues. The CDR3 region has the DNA TGTGCCAGCAGCTCGGACAGGGGGCAAGGCACAGATACGCAGTATTTT. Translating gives CASSSDRGQGTDTQYF. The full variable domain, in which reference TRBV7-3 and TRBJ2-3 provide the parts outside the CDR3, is GAGVSQTPSNKVTEKGKYVELRCDPISGHTALYWYRQSLGQGPEFLIYFQGTGAADDSGLPNDRFFAVRPEGSVSTLKIQRTERGDSAVYLCASSSDRGQGTDTQYFGPGTRLTVL.

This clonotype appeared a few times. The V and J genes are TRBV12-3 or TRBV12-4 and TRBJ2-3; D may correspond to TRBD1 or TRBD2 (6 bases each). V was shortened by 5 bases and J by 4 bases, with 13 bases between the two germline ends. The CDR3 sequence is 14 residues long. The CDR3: CASSLGGNADTQYF. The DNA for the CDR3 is TGTGCCAGCAGTCTGGGGGGCAACGCAGATACGCAGTATTTT.

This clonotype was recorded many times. The CDR3 here is CASSPGLAGAPYEQYF. The CDR3 region has the DNA TGTGCCAGCAGCCCAGGACTAGCGGGGGCGCCCTACGAGCAGTACTTC. This chain connects TRBV7-2 to TRBJ2-7; 13 bases align to TRBD2. V was pared by 5 bases and J by 2 bases, with 6 bases of the junction left unmatched. CDR3 length: 16 residues. CDR1 SGHTA and CDR2 FQGNSA come from the germline V gene.

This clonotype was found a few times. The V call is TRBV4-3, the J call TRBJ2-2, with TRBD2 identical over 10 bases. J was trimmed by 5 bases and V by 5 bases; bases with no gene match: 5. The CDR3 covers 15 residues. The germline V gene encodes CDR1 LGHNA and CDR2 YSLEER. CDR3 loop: CASSTRTSGTGELFF. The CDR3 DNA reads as TGCGCCAGCAGCACCCGGACTAGCGGTACCGGGGAGCTGTTTTTT.

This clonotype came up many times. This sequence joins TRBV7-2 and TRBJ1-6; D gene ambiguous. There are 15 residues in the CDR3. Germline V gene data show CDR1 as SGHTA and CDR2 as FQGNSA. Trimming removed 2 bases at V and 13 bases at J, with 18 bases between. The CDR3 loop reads CASSLRWQGLWPLHF. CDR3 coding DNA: TGTGCCAGCAGCTTAAGATGGCAAGGATTGTGGCCCCTCCACTTT.

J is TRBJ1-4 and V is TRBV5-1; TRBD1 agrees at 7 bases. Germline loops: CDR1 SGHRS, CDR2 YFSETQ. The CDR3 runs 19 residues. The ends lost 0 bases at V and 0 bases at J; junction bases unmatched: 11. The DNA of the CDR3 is TGCGCCAGCAGCTTGGTGGGGGCGACGACAGGGTCAACTAATGAAAAACTGTTTTTT. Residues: CASSLVGATTGSTNEKLFF.

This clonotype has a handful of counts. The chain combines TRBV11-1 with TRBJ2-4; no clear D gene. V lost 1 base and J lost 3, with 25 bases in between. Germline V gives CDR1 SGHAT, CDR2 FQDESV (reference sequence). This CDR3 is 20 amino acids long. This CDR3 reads CASSLEGLDAPTDGKNIQYF. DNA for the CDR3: TGTGCCAGCAGCTTAGAGGGATTGGACGCACCCACTGACGGCAAAAACATTCAGTACTTC.

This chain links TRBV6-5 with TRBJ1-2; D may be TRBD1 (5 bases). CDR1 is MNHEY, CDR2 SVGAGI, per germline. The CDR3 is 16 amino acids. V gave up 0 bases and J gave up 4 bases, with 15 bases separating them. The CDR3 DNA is TGTGCCAGCAGTTACTCGGGAGGGGAGTTAGGCTATGGCTACACCTTC. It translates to CASSYSGGELGYGYTF.

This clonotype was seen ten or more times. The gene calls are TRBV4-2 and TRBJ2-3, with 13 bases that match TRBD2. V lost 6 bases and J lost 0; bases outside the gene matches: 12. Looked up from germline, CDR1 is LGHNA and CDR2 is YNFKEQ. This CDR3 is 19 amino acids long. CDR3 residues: CASRWTSGGHPFSTDTQYF. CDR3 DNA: TGTGCCAGCAGATGGACTAGCGGGGGACATCCCTTTAGCACAGATACGCAGTATTTT.

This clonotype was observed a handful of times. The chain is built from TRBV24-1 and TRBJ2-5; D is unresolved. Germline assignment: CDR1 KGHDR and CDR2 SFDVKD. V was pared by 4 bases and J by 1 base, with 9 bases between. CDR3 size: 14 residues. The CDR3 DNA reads TGTGCCACCAGTGAGAAGCACTCCCAAGAGACCCAGTACTTC. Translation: CATSEKHSQETQYF.

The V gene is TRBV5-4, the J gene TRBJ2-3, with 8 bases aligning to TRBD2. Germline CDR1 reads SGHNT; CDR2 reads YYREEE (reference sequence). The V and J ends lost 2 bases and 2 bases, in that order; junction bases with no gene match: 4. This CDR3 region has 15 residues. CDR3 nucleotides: TGTGCCAGCAGCTTCGGGGGGGGGCCCACAGATACGCAGTATTTT. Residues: CASSFGGGPTDTQYF.

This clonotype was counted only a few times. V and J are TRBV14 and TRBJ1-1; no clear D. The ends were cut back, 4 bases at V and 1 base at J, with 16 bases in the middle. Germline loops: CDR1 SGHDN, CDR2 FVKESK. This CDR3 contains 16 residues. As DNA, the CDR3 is TGTGCCAGCAGCCCGACCTGGACGGCAGGGAACACTGAAGCTTTCTTT. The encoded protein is CASSPTWTAGNTEAFF.

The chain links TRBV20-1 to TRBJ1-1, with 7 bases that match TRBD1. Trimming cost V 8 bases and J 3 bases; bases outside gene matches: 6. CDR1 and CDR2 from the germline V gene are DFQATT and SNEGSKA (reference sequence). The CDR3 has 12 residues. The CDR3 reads CSTNRGDTEAFF. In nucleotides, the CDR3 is TGCAGTACGAACAGGGGTGACACTGAAGCTTTCTTT.

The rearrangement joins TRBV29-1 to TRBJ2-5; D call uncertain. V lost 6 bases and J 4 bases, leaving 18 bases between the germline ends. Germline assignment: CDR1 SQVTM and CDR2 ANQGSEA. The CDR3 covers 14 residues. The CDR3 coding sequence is TGCAGCGTAGCAGCCACGTCGGAAGGAGAGACCCAGTACTTC. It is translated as CSVAATSEGETQYF. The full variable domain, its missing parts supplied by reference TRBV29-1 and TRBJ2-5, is SAVISQKPSRDICQRGTSLTIQCQVDSQVTMMFWYRQQPGQSLTLIATANQGSEATYESGFVIDKFPISRPNLTFSTLTVSNMSPEDSSIYLCSVAATSEGETQYFGPGTRLLVL.

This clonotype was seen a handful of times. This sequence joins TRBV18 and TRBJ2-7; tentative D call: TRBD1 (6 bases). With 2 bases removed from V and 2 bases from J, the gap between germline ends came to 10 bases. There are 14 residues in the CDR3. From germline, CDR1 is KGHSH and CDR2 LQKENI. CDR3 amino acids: CASSPTTGTYEQYV. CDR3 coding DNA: TGTGCCAGCTCACCAACTACAGGGACCTACGAGCAGTACGTC.

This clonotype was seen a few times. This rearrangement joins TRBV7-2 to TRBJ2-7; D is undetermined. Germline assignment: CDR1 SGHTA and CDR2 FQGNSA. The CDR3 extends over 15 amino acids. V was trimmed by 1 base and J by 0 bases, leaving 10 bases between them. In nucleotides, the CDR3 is TGTGCCAGCAGCTTAGTGGCGGCCAGCTCCTACGAGCAGTACGTC. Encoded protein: CASSLVAASSYEQYV.